The clone carrying this TCR beta chain occurred many times. What it binds is unknown. As part of library construction, unique molecular identifiers were attached to individual cDNA molecules. One entry per CDR3 protein, called by TCRdb with MiXCR from the 5' RACE reads. The sample shows tens of thousands of distinct CDR3 sequences, roughly a tenth of them seen only once. The data belong to a study of early T cells in non-severe SARS-CoV-2 infection. Study-wide context: The chains were unpaired, and the sequenced material was bulk RNA from unsorted whole blood.

Findings of the study overall: Lookups in VDJdb leaned toward anti-spike CD8 responses and missed private and CD4 specificities.

Sequencing input: whole blood. This TCR came from an adult who was a healthcare worker with PCR-confirmed SARS-CoV-2 infection or an uninfected control (not recorded which).

The CDR3 DNA sequence: TGTGCCAGCAGACCGATCGGGACCATCAATGAGCAGTTCTTC. Residues: CASRPIGTINEQFF. The J gene is TRBJ2-1, the V gene TRBV12-3 or TRBV12-4, with D possibly being TRBD1 or TRBD2 (5 bases each). This CDR3 has 14 amino acids. The V end was cut by 6 bases, the J end by 6 bases, with 15 bases between.